One and the same sample provided the 24 T cell receptor beta chains below, sequenced in a study of T-cell memory formation after mild COVID-19. TCRdb processed the 5' RACE reads anew with MiXCR; each CDR3 protein has one entry. The sample holds roughly 510,000 distinct CDR3 sequences, roughly 17% seen once. Sequencing was carried out using PBMCs or a T cell subset sorted from them (not recorded which). These receptors were taken from an adult woman who had mild COVID-19 (a few samples of this study predate the infection). Cell type and time point are not known.

The V and J genes are TRBV6-2 or TRBV6-3 and TRBJ2-7, with 9 bases that match TRBD1. V shed 0 bases and J 5 bases; nucleotides not matched to a gene: 8. Germline lookup yields CDR1 MNHEY and CDR2 SVGEGT. This CDR3 has 16 amino acids. The CDR3 is CASSYSWGQGTDEQYF. CDR3 in DNA: TGTGCCAGCAGTTACTCTTGGGGACAGGGCACGGACGAGCAGTACTTC.

The V gene is TRBV5-1, the J gene TRBJ2-7, with a possible D match to TRBD2 (5 bases). There are 14 residues in the CDR3. Germline assignment: CDR1 SGHRS and CDR2 YFSETQ. Between the trimmed V and J ends, which lost 5 bases and 7 bases, there was a span of 19 bases. The CDR3 DNA sequence: TGCGCCAGCAGTCAGGACTTGGCTGGTGGGGAGCAGTACTTC. Translating it yields CASSQDLAGGEQYF.

CDR3 amino acids: CATRMEGASYNEQFF. For the CDR3, the DNA is TGTGCCACCAGAATGGAGGGGGCCTCCTACAATGAGCAGTTCTTC. The chain has TRBV24-1 and TRBJ2-1, with D possibly matching TRBD1 (7 bases). Trimming shortened V by 7 bases and J by 0 bases, and 12 bases separated the two germline ends. This CDR3 is 15 amino acids long. Germline V gene lookup returns CDR1 KGHDR and CDR2 SFDVKD.

The table lists this clonotype with a few counts. This rearrangement joins TRBV19 to TRBJ1-2, with D unresolved. V shed 2 bases and J shed 6 bases, with 16 bases lying between them. This CDR3 has 15 residues. Germline V gives CDR1 LNHDA, CDR2 SQIVND (reference sequence). The CDR3 sequence is CASSINRIAHHGYTF. The CDR3 region has the DNA TGTGCCAGTAGTATAAACCGAATCGCGCACCATGGCTACACCTTC.

This clonotype showed up just a few times. The rearrangement links TRBV2 to TRBJ2-1; 8 nucleotides match TRBD1. J gave up 5 bases and V 7 bases, and 10 bases lay outside the gene matches. This CDR3 spans 15 amino acids. Germline assignment: CDR1 SNHLY and CDR2 FYNNEI. DNA of the CDR3: TGTGCCAGCACCGAGGACAGGGTGATAGACAATGAGCAGTTCTTC. It specifies CASTEDRVIDNEQFF.

This clonotype was seen a handful of times. V usage is TRBV7-9 and J usage is TRBJ1-1, with unresolved D. The CDR3 spans 13 residues. The V and J ends lost 4 bases and 1 base respectively, with 7 bases between them. In germline, CDR1 is SEHNR, CDR2 FQNEAQ (reference sequence). CDR3 nucleotides: TGTGCCAGCAGCTACCCACAGAACACTGAAGCTTTCTTT. This sequence encodes CASSYPQNTEAFF.

This clonotype showed up just a few times. This chain connects TRBV12-3 or TRBV12-4 to TRBJ2-7, with 9 bases that match TRBD2. V trimming: 5 bases; J trimming: 4 bases; junction bases outside the gene matches: 9. The CDR3 extends over 15 amino acids. CDR3 coding DNA: TGTGCCAGCAGTCCAGAGACTAGCGGCACGTACGAGCAGTACTTC. Translation gives CASSPETSGTYEQYF.

The chain employs TRBV7-9 and TRBJ2-1; D is possibly TRBD2 (6 bases). Germline V lookup: CDR1 SEHNR, CDR2 FQNEAQ (reference sequence). V was trimmed by 5 bases and J by 1 base, leaving 21 bases between them. The CDR3 covers 18 residues. In DNA form, the CDR3 reads TGTGCCAGCAGCCCCTCCCGTGGGGGGAGGCGTTCCTACAATGAGCAGTTCTTC. Translation: CASSPSRGGRRSYNEQFF.

V usage is TRBV12-3 or TRBV12-4 and J usage is TRBJ2-7; D not resolved. V was clipped by 3 bases and J by 4 bases, with 10 bases between them. The CDR3 sequence is 13 residues long. The CDR3 DNA sequence: TGTGCCAGCAGTTTGTCAGCAGAATACGAGCAGTACTTC. Protein: CASSLSAEYEQYF.

This sequence joins TRBV6-6 and TRBJ2-7; maybe TRBD1 (5 bases). Trimming removed 5 bases from V and 3 bases from J, with 14 bases in between. In germline, CDR1 is MNHNY, CDR2 SVGAGI (reference sequence). CDR3 length: 14 amino acids. CDR3 DNA sequence: TGTGCCAGCAGTCCGCTACAGGAATTCTACGAGCAGTACTTC. Its translation: CASSPLQEFYEQYF.

J is TRBJ2-7 and V is TRBV3-1; 13 nucleotides line up with TRBD2. Germline CDR1 and CDR2: LGHDT and YNNKEL (reference sequence). The length of the CDR3 is 16 residues. The V segment lost 0 bases and the J segment 5 bases; nucleotides outside the gene matches: 4. CDR3 DNA: TGTGCCAGCAGCCAAGATGGGGGACTAGCGGGAAACGAGCAGTACTTC. It yields the protein CASSQDGGLAGNEQYF.

The chain has TRBV7-8 and TRBJ2-1, with TRBD2 as a possible D gene (5 bases). This CDR3 is built from 16 residues. Germline CDR1 reads SGHVS; CDR2 reads FQNEAQ. With 5 bases removed from V and 10 bases from J, the gap between germline ends came to 24 bases. CDR3 region: CASSPAGLVGRMEQFF. The CDR3 DNA sequence: TGTGCCAGCAGCCCCGCGGGTTTAGTCGGAAGAATGGAGCAGTTCTTC. The full variable domain, in which reference TRBV7-8 and TRBJ2-1 provide the parts outside the CDR3, is GAGVSQSPRYKVAKRGQDVALRCDPISGHVSLFWYQQALGQGPEFLTYFQNEAQLDKSGLPSDRFFAERPEGSVSTLKIQRTQQEDSAVYLCASSPAGLVGRMEQFFGPGTRLTVL.

This chain links TRBV7-9 with TRBJ2-1, with D possibly TRBD2 on 6 matching bases. The CDR3 covers 15 residues. V shed 5 bases and J shed 6 bases, with 17 bases lying between them. Germline CDR1 reads SEHNR; CDR2 reads FQNEAQ (reference sequence). CDR3 residues: CASSRGRENGNEQFF. Written as DNA, the CDR3 is TGTGCCAGCAGCCGCGGCCGGGAGAACGGCAATGAGCAGTTCTTC.

There are a few counts of this clonotype. The V call is TRBV6-2 or TRBV6-3, the J call TRBJ1-5; tentative D call: TRBD1 (5 bases). CDR1 and CDR2 from the germline V gene are MNHEY and SVGEGT. With 7 bases removed from V and 4 bases from J, the gap between germline ends came to 17 bases. The CDR3 totals 15 residues. CDR3 in DNA: TGTGCCAGCACCCACGAGATGGGGGGTAATCAGCCCCAGCATTTT. Its translation: CASTHEMGGNQPQHF.

This clonotype came up a few times. The chain recombines TRBV5-6 with TRBJ1-4; no clear D. The CDR3 sequence is 14 residues long. Deletions cut 5 bases from V and 4 bases from J, with 12 bases between. Germline V lookup: CDR1 SGHDT, CDR2 YYEEEE. The CDR3 region is CASRSPGVNEKLFF. As DNA, the CDR3 is TGTGCCAGCAGGTCTCCAGGAGTTAATGAAAAACTGTTTTTT.

This clonotype was recorded many times. This chain joins TRBV5-5 and TRBJ1-2; D might be TRBD1 (6 bases). CDR3 length: 13 residues. Germline lookup yields CDR1 SGHKS and CDR2 YYEKEE (reference sequence). V was shortened by 2 bases and J by 3 bases, with 8 bases between the two germline ends. The CDR3 reads CASSLQGDYGYTF. The CDR3 nucleotides read TGTGCCAGCAGCTTACAGGGTGACTATGGCTACACCTTC.

A few counts support this clonotype. The V and J genes are TRBV11-2 and TRBJ2-3, with TRBD2 matching 7 bases. The CDR3 extends over 12 amino acids. From germline, CDR1 is SGHAT and CDR2 FQNNGV. V shed 7 bases and J 9 bases; nucleotides not matched to a gene: 7. CDR3 protein: CASMVSGDTQYF. The CDR3 bases are TGTGCCAGCATGGTGAGCGGGGACACGCAGTATTTT.

This clonotype was picked up a small number of times. The rearrangement joins TRBV14 to TRBJ1-2; TRBD1 is a possible D gene (6 bases). V was shortened by 4 bases and J by 8 bases, with 23 bases between the two germline ends. Germline CDR1 reads SGHDN; CDR2 reads FVKESK. This CDR3 region has 16 residues. CDR3 in amino acids: CASSLSRQVFKEGYTF. The CDR3 DNA reads TGTGCCAGCAGCCTGTCCCGACAGGTCTTCAAAGAAGGCTACACCTTC. Full variable domain (rest looked up from reference TRBV14 and TRBJ1-2): EAGVTQFPSHSVIEKGQTVTLRCDPISGHDNLYWYRRVMGKEIKFLLHFVKESKQDESGMPNNRFLAERTGGTYSTLKVQPAELEDSGVYFCASSLSRQVFKEGYTFGSGTRLTVV.

This clonotype was seen only a few times. The chain carries TRBV2 and TRBJ2-7; weak D call: TRBD1 (5 bases). Germline V lookup: CDR1 SNHLY, CDR2 FYNNEI. The CDR3 length is 14 residues. Trimming removed 1 base from V and 0 bases from J, with 7 bases in between. In DNA, the CDR3 is TGTGCCAGCAGTGAAGGGACATTCTCCTACGAGCAGTACTTC. This gives the protein CASSEGTFSYEQYF. The entire variable domain, with the rest obtained from reference TRBV2 and TRBJ2-7, is as follows: EPEVTQTPSHQVTQMGQEVILRCVPISNHLYFYWYRQILGQKVEFLVSFYNNEISEKSEIFDDQFSVERPDGSNFTLKIRSTKLEDSAMYFCASSEGTFSYEQYFGPGTRLTVT.

The rearrangement joins TRBV29-1 to TRBJ2-1; D gene ambiguous. The CDR3 loop spans 12 amino acids. Germline values: CDR1 SQVTM, CDR2 ANQGSEA. V was pared by 4 bases and J by 6 bases, with 10 bases between. CDR3 DNA sequence: TGCAGCGTTGCGCAGGTTATCAATGAGCAGTTCTTC. Residues: CSVAQVINEQFF.

There are a few counts of this clonotype. J is TRBJ2-7 and V is TRBV10-3; 9 bases align to TRBD1. There are 13 residues in the CDR3. CDR1 ENHRY and CDR2 SYGVKD come from the germline V gene. V gave up 10 bases and J gave up 5 bases; unmatched junction bases: 9. The CDR3 here is CATVGQGRDEQYF. CDR3 in DNA: TGTGCCACCGTCGGACAGGGGAGAGACGAGCAGTACTTC.

This clonotype was detected only a few times. The rearrangement links TRBV7-9 to TRBJ2-7; TRBD2 matches 9 bases. CDR3 size: 15 residues. CDR1 SEHNR and CDR2 FQNEAQ come from the germline V gene (reference sequence). The V gene end was trimmed by 5 bases and the J gene end by 3 bases; junction bases not matched to a gene: 8. The chain's CDR3 is CASSPDSGGIYEQYF. The CDR3 nucleotides read TGTGCCAGCAGCCCCGACAGCGGGGGGATCTACGAGCAGTACTTC.

This clonotype has just a few counts. The chain is built from TRBV7-6 and TRBJ1-6, with 9 bases fitting TRBD1. There are 16 residues in the CDR3. The trim removed 5 bases at V and 4 bases at J, leaving 6 bases unmatched. Germline V gene data show CDR1 as SGHVS and CDR2 as FNYEAQ. DNA for the CDR3: TGTGCCAGCAGCCCCTGGGACAGGGAATATAATTCACCCCTCCACTTT. Protein: CASSPWDREYNSPLHF.

The J gene is TRBJ2-1, the V gene TRBV24-1, with D possibly matching TRBD2 (6 bases). The CDR3 is 14 residues long. Germline values: CDR1 KGHDR, CDR2 SFDVKD. Between the trimmed V and J ends, which lost 3 bases and 6 bases, there was a span of 11 bases. The CDR3 reads CATSDPAGGNEQFF. In DNA form, the CDR3 reads TGTGCCACCAGTGATCCAGCCGGGGGCAATGAGCAGTTCTTC.